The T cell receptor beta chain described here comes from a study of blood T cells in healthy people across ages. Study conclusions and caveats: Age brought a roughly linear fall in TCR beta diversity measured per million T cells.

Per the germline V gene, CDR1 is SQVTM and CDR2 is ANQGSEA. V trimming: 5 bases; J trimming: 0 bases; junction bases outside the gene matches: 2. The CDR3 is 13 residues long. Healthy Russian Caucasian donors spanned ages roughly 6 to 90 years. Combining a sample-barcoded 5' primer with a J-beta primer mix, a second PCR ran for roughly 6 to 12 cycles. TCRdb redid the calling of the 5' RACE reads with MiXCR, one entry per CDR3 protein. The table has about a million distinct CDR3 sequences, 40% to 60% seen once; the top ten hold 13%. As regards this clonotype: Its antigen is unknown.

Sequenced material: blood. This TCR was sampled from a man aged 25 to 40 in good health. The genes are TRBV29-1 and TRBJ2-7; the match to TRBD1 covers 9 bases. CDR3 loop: CSVLQGASYEQYF. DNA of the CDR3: TGCAGCGTTTTACAGGGGGCCTCCTACGAGCAGTACTTC.